This T cell receptor (beta chain) was identified in a study of immune heterogeneity within non-small cell lung tumors. General observations from the study: A significant, moderate positive correlation (R about 0.34) linked local T-cell clonality and tumor mutational burden.

Germline V CDR1 and CDR2: MNHEY, SVGEGT. There are 12 residues in the CDR3. The authors used approximately 600 ng of bulk tumor genomic DNA per sample as template. Several biopsies per primary tumor, spaced far apart, were taken during surgery. Surgery that was curative in intent was performed on patients with untreated, newly diagnosed non-small cell lung cancer. Donor patients had newly diagnosed non-small cell lung cancer and were having surgery with curative intent. It was with 32 V and 13 J primers that multiplex PCR amplified TCR beta CDR3. TCRdb independently ran MiXCR on the multiplex PCR reads; one entry per CDR3 protein. The sample has approximately 21,000 distinct CDR3 sequences; 25% to 30% are singletons. Of note for this clonotype: What it binds is not known. This may come from a read error, since a much larger clone is one base off.

Sequenced material: lung tumor tissue. The sequence derives from a man in his forties or fifties with non-small cell lung cancer. This chain joins TRBV6-2 or TRBV6-3 and TRBJ2-1, with no clear D. The CDR3 here is CTSSYRGNEQFF. The DNA of the CDR3 is TGTACCAGCAGTTACAGAGGCAATGAGCAGTTCTTC.